This T cell receptor (beta chain) came from a study of blood T cell repertoires in COVID-19. This clone has a single count. Sequenced by immunoSEQ multiplex PCR; TCRdb stores in-frame clones only, minus some. The sample has some 160,000 clones, about 80% seen once; the top ten hold under 20%. Germline V lookup: CDR1 SGHTA, CDR2 FQGNSA. After removal of 4 bases from V and 3 bases from J, the junction contained 3 bases not matched to a gene. The CDR3 covers 14 residues. Sequenced material: PBMCs or T cells enriched from blood (not recorded which). This sequence joins TRBV7-2 and TRBJ2-5, with 9 bases identical to TRBD2. The sequence derives from a woman in her 70s in a cohort exposed to, infected with or recovered from COVID-19 (not recorded which). The CDR3 nucleotides are TGTGCCAGCAGCTGGAGCGGGAGGAAAGAGACCCAGTACTTC. This translates into CASSWSGRKETQYF.